This record concerns one T cell receptor (beta chain) sequence. The data are from a study of blood T cell repertoires in COVID-19. Study details: Both acute and convalescent COVID-19 samples were obtained from the United States, Italy and Spain. Sources were T cells, B-cell-depleted T cells, or PBMCs; the material itself was cDNA or gDNA.

The authors' processing: Using reference gene primer amplification, nucleated cell counts were estimated. TCRdb's copy holds only in-frame clones and misses some; the assay was immunoSEQ multiplex PCR. That table supplies the V and J calls and clone size; D and trimming were determined from the DNA. Among 27,000 or so clones listed, around 90% were seen once. Trimming took off 1 base at V and 5 bases at J, with 15 bases between the two ends. CDR3 length: 15 amino acids. CDR1 and CDR2 (germline): SGHKS, YYEKEE (reference sequence). This rearrangement joins TRBV5-5 to TRBJ1-2; no clear D. The sequence was obtained from a human donor with active COVID-19. The donor label of this sample is uncertain. The sequenced sample consisted of peripheral blood. The CDR3 nucleotides are TGTGCCAGCAGCTTGCGGCCCGGGAATACGTATGGCTACACCTTC. Its translation is CASSLRPGNTYGYTF.